These 32 T cell receptor beta chains originate from one sample sequenced in a study of post-analysis software for immune sequencing data. Study-level results: Relative to controls, patients had five TRBV segments at higher frequency, with TRBV5-6, TRBV5-1 and TRBV20-1 among these.

Their recognized antigens are unknown. Libraries were made from TCR beta cDNA, and they carried unique molecular identifiers. TCRdb independently ran MiXCR on the PCR reads; one entry per CDR3 protein. This sample carries 700,000 to 800,000 distinct CDR3 sequences, roughly 27% of them seen once, and the ten largest clones take more than 0.45%. Specimen: blood. The receptors here all came from a girl aged 5-17 years with multiple sclerosis.

The gene calls are TRBV20-1 and TRBJ2-7; D is unclear. CDR3 length: 12 amino acids. Germline V gives CDR1 DFQATT, CDR2 SNEGSKA (reference sequence). Trimming removed 4 bases at V and 0 bases at J, with 7 bases between. The chain's CDR3 is CSAKRSSYEQYF. The DNA for the CDR3 is TGCAGTGCTAAACGGAGCTCCTACGAGCAGTACTTC.

The chain couples TRBV20-1 to TRBJ2-7; 14 bases fit TRBD2. J gave up 5 bases and V 3 bases, and 24 bases lay outside the gene matches. CDR1 DFQATT and CDR2 SNEGSKA come from the germline V gene (reference sequence). There are 21 residues in the CDR3. CDR3 sequence (DNA): TGCAGTGCTAGTAAACAGGGGTGGGGACTAGCGGGAGCAAAATTGTCCGACGAGCAGTACTTC. Amino acids: CSASKQGWGLAGAKLSDEQYF.

A few counts support this clonotype. In DNA, the CDR3 is TGCAGTGCCGACCGGGACGGGGGTGATTCACCCCTCCACTTT. It specifies CSADRDGGDSPLHF. The chain couples TRBV20-1 to TRBJ1-6, with a tentative D call TRBD1 (5 bases). V was pared by 6 bases and J by 8 bases, with 17 bases between. This CDR3 spans 14 amino acids. The germline CDR1 and CDR2 sequences are DFQATT and SNEGSKA (reference sequence).

Written as DNA, the CDR3 is TGTGCCAGCAGCTCCCCGGCACTTCCCTACGAGCAGTACTTC. Residues: CASSSPALPYEQYF. The chain employs TRBV27 and TRBJ2-7, with D unclear. The CDR3 contains 14 residues. With 6 bases removed from V and 2 bases from J, the gap between germline ends came to 14 bases. Germline CDR1 and CDR2: MNHEY and SMNVEV (reference sequence).

This chain uses TRBV20-1 with TRBJ2-7; no reliable D call. CDR3 size: 11 residues. Deletions cut 6 bases from V and 10 bases from J, with 16 bases between. Germline V lookup: CDR1 DFQATT, CDR2 SNEGSKA (reference sequence). In nucleotides, the CDR3 is TGCAGTGCAAAAAACTCAGAGCCCCAGTACTTC. Protein product: CSAKNSEPQYF.

This clonotype was observed a handful of times. The CDR3 region has the DNA TGTGCCAGCAGTACCCGGACTAGCGGGAATGGGTATGAGCAGTTCTTC. It translates to CASSTRTSGNGYEQFF. The chain recombines TRBV28 with TRBJ2-1, with 12 nucleotides matching TRBD2. The V segment lost 5 bases and the J segment 8 bases; nucleotides outside the gene matches: 10. This CDR3 has 16 amino acids. The germline V gene has CDR1 MDHEN and CDR2 SYDVKM.

This clonotype was seen ten or more times. J is TRBJ1-5 and V is TRBV12-3 or TRBV12-4; D perhaps matches TRBD1 (6 bases). V lost 5 bases and J 4 bases, leaving 12 bases between the germline ends. CDR3 length equals 14 residues. The CDR3 loop reads CASSLTGRNQPQHF. DNA for the CDR3: TGTGCCAGCAGTCTTACAGGGAGAAATCAGCCCCAGCATTTT.

The chain uses TRBV10-3 and TRBJ2-3; 7 bases are a match to TRBD2. In germline, CDR1 is ENHRY, CDR2 SYGVKD. This CDR3 comprises 15 residues. Unmatched junction bases numbered 9, after V lost 7 bases and J lost 2 bases. CDR3 nucleotides: TGTGCCATCAACGGGGTGGGACTACACACAGATACGCAGTATTTT. Translating it yields CAINGVGLHTDTQYF.

This clonotype was counted a few times. The J gene is TRBJ2-1, the V gene TRBV12-3 or TRBV12-4; TRBD1 matches at 8 bases. Trimming removed 2 bases from V and 8 bases from J; junction bases left unmatched: 2. The CDR3 has 13 residues. CDR3 loop: CASSLQGAHEQFF. The CDR3 region has the DNA TGTGCCAGCAGTTTACAGGGGGCCCATGAGCAGTTCTTC.

This clonotype came up a few times. V usage is TRBV20-1 and J usage is TRBJ2-5; 9 nucleotides align to TRBD2. This CDR3 has 15 amino acids. In germline, CDR1 is DFQATT, CDR2 SNEGSKA (reference sequence). The junction had 16 bases not matched to a gene; V was cut back by 3 bases and J by 11 bases. Written as DNA, the CDR3 is TGCAGTGCTAGCGGAACCGGGACTAGCACCCACAAGCAGTACTTC. It is translated as CSASGTGTSTHKQYF.

This clonotype has just a few counts. This chain connects TRBV5-1 to TRBJ2-5, with 10 bases matching TRBD1. Germline values: CDR1 SGHRS, CDR2 YFSETQ. V shed 3 bases and J 5 bases; nucleotides not matched to a gene: 7. This CDR3 comprises 15 residues. The CDR3 region is CASSSDRGIWETQYF. The DNA of the CDR3 is TGCGCCAGCAGCTCGGACAGGGGGATTTGGGAGACCCAGTACTTC.

In this sample, this clonotype turned up a few times. The chain uses TRBV20-1 and TRBJ2-6; no firm D call. This CDR3 is 14 amino acids long. The germline V gene encodes CDR1 DFQATT and CDR2 SNEGSKA (reference sequence). V dropped 6 bases and J dropped 2 bases, with 11 bases sitting between them. The CDR3 DNA reads TGCAGTGCACCTGGGGTTCCTGGGGCCAACGTCCTGACTTTC. This gives the protein CSAPGVPGANVLTF.

The J gene is TRBJ1-4, the V gene TRBV28; 9 bases are shared with TRBD1. In germline, CDR1 is MDHEN, CDR2 SYDVKM. The CDR3 totals 15 residues. V trimming: 7 bases; J trimming: 7 bases; junction bases outside the gene matches: 10. The DNA for the CDR3 is TGTGCCAGCACCCTATTGGGACAGGGCCTTGAAAAACTGTTTTTT. Amino acid sequence: CASTLLGQGLEKLFF. Based on the CDR3 plus reference TRBV28 and TRBJ1-4, the full variable domain is DVKVTQSSRYLVKRTGEKVFLECVQDMDHENMFWYRQDPGLGLRLIYFSYDVKMKEKGDIPEGYSVSREKKERFSLILESASTNQTSMYLCASTLLGQGLEKLFFGSGTQLSVL.

To note about this clonotype: Germline and junction disagree at one end, which may indicate a read error. The rearrangement uses TRBV4-1 and TRBJ1-4; 10 bases match TRBD1. The CDR3 spans 14 residues. Germline loops: CDR1 MGHRA, CDR2 YSYEKL. The CDR3 DNA is TGCGTCAGCGGCCAACCGGGACAGGGGAGGGAACTGTTTTTT. Amino acids: CVSGQPGQGRELFF.

V and J are TRBV27 and TRBJ2-2, with D perhaps TRBD2 (6 bases). This CDR3 has 19 amino acids. Germline assignment: CDR1 MNHEY and CDR2 SMNVEV (reference sequence). The V gene lost 8 bases and the J gene lost 1 base, with 26 bases spanning the gap. CDR3 sequence: CASGLAGVADQGNTGELFF. DNA of the CDR3: TGTGCCAGCGGCCTGGCAGGAGTAGCGGATCAGGGGAACACCGGGGAGCTGTTTTTT.

This clonotype has more than one count but fewer than ten. The rearrangement links TRBV6-5 to TRBJ2-7, with D unresolved. The V end was cut by 5 bases, the J end by 3 bases, with 11 bases between. The CDR3 covers 13 residues. CDR1 is MNHEY, CDR2 SVGAGI, per germline. This CDR3 is CASSNNIGYEQYF. In nucleotides, the CDR3 is TGTGCCAGCAGTAATAATATCGGCTACGAGCAGTACTTC.

Only a few counts were recorded for this clonotype. This chain's CDR3 is CASSLGMGNQPQHF. As DNA, the CDR3 is TGTGCCAGCAGCTTAGGCATGGGTAATCAGCCCCAGCATTTT. The chain combines TRBV7-2 with TRBJ1-5; the D is unclear. CDR3 length: 14 residues. The V gene lost 1 base and the J gene lost 4 bases, with 8 bases spanning the gap. Germline lookup yields CDR1 SGHTA and CDR2 FQGNSA. Drawing the rest from reference TRBV7-2 and TRBJ1-5, the complete variable domain is GAGVSQSPSNKVTEKGKDVELRCDPISGHTALYWYRQSLGQGLEFLIYFQGNSAPDKSGLPSDRFSAERTGGSVSTLTIQRTQQEDSAVYLCASSLGMGNQPQHFGDGTRLSIL.

This clonotype was counted at least ten times. The chain employs TRBV7-9 and TRBJ2-7, with a weak D call TRBD2 (7 bases). The germline gives CDR1 SEHNR, CDR2 FQNEAQ (reference sequence). CDR3 length: 12 residues. Deletions cut 4 bases from V and 6 bases from J, with 10 bases between. The DNA of the CDR3 is TGTGCCAGCAGCTGGGGAGGGGGCGAGCAGTACTTC. Translation: CASSWGGGEQYF.

The rearrangement uses TRBV7-9 and TRBJ2-1, with TRBD1 matching 7 bases. Trimming at V came to 4 bases and at J to 4 bases, leaving 4 bases not matched to a gene. Germline V gene data show CDR1 as SEHNR and CDR2 as FQNEAQ (reference sequence). The CDR3 extends over 14 amino acids. As DNA, the CDR3 is TGTGCCAGCAGCTGGGGGACAGCGTACAATGAGCAGTTCTTC. It is translated as CASSWGTAYNEQFF.

This clonotype was counted a few times. This chain links TRBV20-1 with TRBJ2-7; the match to TRBD2 covers 8 bases. Germline trimming cut 5 bases from V and 2 bases from J; bases unmatched to any gene: 8. Germline V gene data show CDR1 as DFQATT and CDR2 as SNEGSKA (reference sequence). CDR3 length: 14 residues. CDR3 DNA sequence: TGCAGTGCTGGAGCGGGAGATAGCCCCTACGAGCAGTACTTC. It encodes CSAGAGDSPYEQYF.

The chain recombines TRBV20-1 with TRBJ2-5; D is unclear. This CDR3 has 13 residues. The germline V gene encodes CDR1 DFQATT and CDR2 SNEGSKA (reference sequence). The ends were cut back, 0 bases at V and 4 bases at J, with 9 bases in the middle. The CDR3 DNA sequence: TGCAGTGCTAGAGAGGGCGCGATAGAGACCCAGTACTTC. It yields the protein CSAREGAIETQYF.

This clonotype appeared a single time. The junction departs from germline at one end; a sequencing error may be responsible. The V gene is TRBV7-9, the J gene TRBJ1-2; 8 nucleotides match TRBD1. Per germline, CDR1 SEHNR and CDR2 FQNEAQ (reference sequence). The CDR3 loop spans 13 amino acids. The CDR3 coding sequence is TGTGCCAGCAGCACCGAGACAGGGGTAGGCTACGCCTTC. This sequence encodes CASSTETGVGYAF.

As for this clonotype: The junction departs from germline at one end; a sequencing error may be responsible. CDR3 loop: CAGSWTGLPYEQYF. Here the CDR3 DNA reads TGTGCCGGCAGCTGGACAGGGCTACCCTACGAGCAGTACTTC. The chain joins TRBV5-6 to TRBJ2-7; 8 bases are shared with TRBD1. The CDR3 is made up of 14 amino acids. The germline V gene encodes CDR1 SGHDT and CDR2 YYEEEE.

The table lists this clonotype with many counts. The rearrangement uses TRBV29-1 and TRBJ2-1; the D gene is possibly TRBD2 (6 bases). The length of the CDR3 is 11 residues. Germline CDR1 is SQVTM and CDR2 is ANQGSEA. The germline V and J ends were trimmed by 3 bases and 7 bases, with 7 bases remaining between them. The CDR3 nucleotides read TGCAGCGTTGAGCGGGGTAATGAGCAGTTCTTC. As protein: CSVERGNEQFF.

This clonotype was seen a handful of times. The chain recombines TRBV20-1 with TRBJ1-2; 9 nucleotides align to TRBD1. The CDR3 has 17 amino acids. J gave up 3 bases and V 0 bases, and 11 bases lay outside the gene matches. From germline, CDR1 is DFQATT and CDR2 SNEGSKA (reference sequence). For the CDR3, the DNA is TGCAGTGCTAGAGATCGAGACAGGGGGATATTTGACTATGGCTACACCTTC. Translating it yields CSARDRDRGIFDYGYTF.

This clonotype has just a few counts. The genes are TRBV10-1 and TRBJ2-1; 11 bases are shared with TRBD2. This CDR3 comprises 16 residues. Germline CDR1 is WNHNN and CDR2 is SYGVQD (reference sequence). After removal of 2 bases from V and 5 bases from J, the junction contained 5 bases not matched to a gene. CDR3 protein: CASSETSGRENNEQFF. The CDR3 nucleotides are TGCGCCAGCAGTGAGACTAGCGGGAGAGAAAACAATGAGCAGTTCTTC.

The chain employs TRBV7-9 and TRBJ1-1, with D maybe TRBD1 (5 bases). This CDR3 is 14 amino acids long. Germline CDR1 and CDR2: SEHNR and FQNEAQ (reference sequence). V lost 6 bases, J lost 1 base, and 12 bases lay in between. This chain's CDR3 is CASRGGDENTEAFF. The CDR3 DNA reads TGTGCCAGCAGGGGGGGGGACGAGAACACTGAAGCTTTCTTT.

The rearrangement joins TRBV5-1 to TRBJ1-1, with D possibly being TRBD1 (5 bases). This CDR3 has 15 residues. Germline values: CDR1 SGHRS, CDR2 YFSETQ. V gave up 4 bases and J gave up 2 bases, with 15 bases separating them. The CDR3 is CASSPVAGTNTEAFF. The CDR3 region has the DNA TGCGCCAGCAGCCCCGTGGCAGGGACTAACACTGAAGCTTTCTTT.

The chain joins TRBV6-1 to TRBJ1-6; D is ambiguous. The germline V gene encodes CDR1 MNHNS and CDR2 SASEGT. The germline V and J ends were trimmed by 6 bases and 0 bases, with 21 bases remaining between them. The CDR3 totals 19 residues. This chain's CDR3 is CASSPTPLSSSSYNSPLHF. CDR3 sequence (DNA): TGTGCCAGCAGCCCAACCCCCTTGTCCAGCAGCTCCTATAATTCACCCCTCCACTTT.

This clonotype showed up just a few times. The chain joins TRBV10-3 to TRBJ1-5, with D possibly matching TRBD1 (6 bases). The V end was cut by 3 bases, the J end by 3 bases, with 12 bases between. CDR3 length equals 15 residues. Germline values: CDR1 ENHRY, CDR2 SYGVKD. The CDR3 nucleotides are TGTGCCATCAGTGACCCAGGGGACCTCAATCAGCCCCAGCATTTT. Protein product: CAISDPGDLNQPQHF.

The chain links TRBV27 to TRBJ2-1; perhaps TRBD2 as D (5 bases). Trimming took 4 bases from V and 9 from J, leaving 13 bases between them. This CDR3 has 13 residues. Germline V gene sequence: CDR1 MNHEY, CDR2 SMNVEV (reference sequence). The CDR3 bases are TGTGCCAGCAGTTATAAGTCGGCGGGTGAGCAGTTCTTC. Residues: CASSYKSAGEQFF.

This clonotype was counted ten times or more. The chain combines TRBV7-9 with TRBJ1-5; D is undetermined. V was pared by 6 bases and J by 0 bases, with 6 bases between. Germline V gene sequence: CDR1 SEHNR, CDR2 FQNEAQ (reference sequence). The CDR3 extends over 13 amino acids. CDR3 residues: CASSLSSNQPQHF. The CDR3 nucleotides are TGTGCCAGCAGTTTGAGTAGCAATCAGCCCCAGCATTTT. Using reference TRBV7-9 and TRBJ1-5 for the parts outside the CDR3, the full variable domain is DTGVSQNPRHKITKRGQNVTFRCDPISEHNRLYWYRQTLGQGPEFLTYFQNEAQLEKSRLLSDRFSAERPKGSFSTLEIQRTEQGDSAMYLCASSLSSNQPQHFGDGTRLSIL.